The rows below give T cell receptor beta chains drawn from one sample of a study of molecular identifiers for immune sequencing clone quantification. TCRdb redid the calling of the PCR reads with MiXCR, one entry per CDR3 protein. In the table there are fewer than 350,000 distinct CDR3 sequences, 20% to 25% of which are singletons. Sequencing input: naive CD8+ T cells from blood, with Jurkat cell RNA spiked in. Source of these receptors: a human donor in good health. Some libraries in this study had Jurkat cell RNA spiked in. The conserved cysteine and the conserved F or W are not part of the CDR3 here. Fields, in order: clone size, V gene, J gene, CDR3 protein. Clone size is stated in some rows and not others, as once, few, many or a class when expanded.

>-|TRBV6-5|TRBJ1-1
ASSNSGEAF
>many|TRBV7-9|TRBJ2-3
ASSLVVEDTQY
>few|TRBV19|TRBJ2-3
ASSTPGGREDTRY
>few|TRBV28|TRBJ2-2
ASSLLGTGLPGELF
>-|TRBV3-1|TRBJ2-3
ASSQPPWDSRAGDTQY
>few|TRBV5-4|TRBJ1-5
ASSADRGPNQPQH
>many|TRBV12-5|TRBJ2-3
ASGDAGGPMDTQY
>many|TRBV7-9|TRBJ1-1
ASSSSGTAVATEAF
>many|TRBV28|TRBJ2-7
ASSLGGAFGEQY
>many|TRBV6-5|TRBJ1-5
ASSRPNQPQH
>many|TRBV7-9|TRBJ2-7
ASSLVGQTY
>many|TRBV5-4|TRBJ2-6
ASGPTGANVLT
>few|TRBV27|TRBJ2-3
ASRPIAGGRTSTDTQY
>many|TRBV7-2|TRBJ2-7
ASSLTYEQY
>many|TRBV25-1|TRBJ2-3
ASSEILAGGQTDTQY
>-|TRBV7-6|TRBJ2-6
ASSSVAGGPGSGANVLA
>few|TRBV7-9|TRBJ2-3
ASSFPRLAGGTDTQY
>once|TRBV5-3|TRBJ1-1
ASSTTGAEAF
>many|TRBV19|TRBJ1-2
ASSIDLSNYGYT
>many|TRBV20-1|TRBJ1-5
SATEDRANQPQH
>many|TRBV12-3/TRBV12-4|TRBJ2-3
ASSLFGGISTDTQY
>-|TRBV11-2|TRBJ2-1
ASSRAPGTGLSNEQF
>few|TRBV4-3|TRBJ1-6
ASSQDSSLFGTNSPLH
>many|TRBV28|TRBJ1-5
ASSLTHGAVQPQH
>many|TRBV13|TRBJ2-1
ASSRSGLILNEQF
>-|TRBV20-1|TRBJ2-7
SAGGLAGTYEQY
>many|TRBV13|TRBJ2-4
ASSANLAKNIQY
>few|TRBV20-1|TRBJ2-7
GAEAGRRYEQY